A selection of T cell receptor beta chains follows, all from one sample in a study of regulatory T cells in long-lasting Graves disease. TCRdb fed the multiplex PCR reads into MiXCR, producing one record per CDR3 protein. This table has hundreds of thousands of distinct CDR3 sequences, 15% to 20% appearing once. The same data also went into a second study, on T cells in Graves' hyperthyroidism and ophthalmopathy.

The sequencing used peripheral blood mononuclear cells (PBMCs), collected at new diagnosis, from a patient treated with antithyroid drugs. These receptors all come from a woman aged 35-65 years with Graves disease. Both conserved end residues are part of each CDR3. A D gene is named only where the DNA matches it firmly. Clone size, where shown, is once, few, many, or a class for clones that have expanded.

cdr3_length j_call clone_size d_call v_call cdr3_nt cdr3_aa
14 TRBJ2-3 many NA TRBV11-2 TGTGCCAGCAGCTTAGTAGGCCCCGGAGATACGCAGTATTTT CASSLVGPGDTQYF
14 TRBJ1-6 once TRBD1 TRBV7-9 TGTGCCAGCAGCTTAGGGGACAGAAACTCACCCCTCCACTTT CASSLGDRNSPLHF
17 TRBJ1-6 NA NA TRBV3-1 TGTGCCAGCAGCCAAGGCCCTGGGAGCTCCTATAATTCACCCCTCCACTTT CASSQGPGSSYNSPLHF
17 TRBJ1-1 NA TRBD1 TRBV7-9 TGTGCCAGCAGCAAAGGAGGACAGGTTTACATGAACACTGAAGCTTTCTTT CASSKGGQVYMNTEAFF
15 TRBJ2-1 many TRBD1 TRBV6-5 TGTGCCAGCAGTTACGGACAGGGGGCGGTCAATGAGCAGTTCTTC CASSYGQGAVNEQFF
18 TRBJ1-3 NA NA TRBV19 TGTGCCAGTAGTCATAGAGCCCCCGACTTGAGCTCTGGAAACACCATATATTTT CASSHRAPDLSSGNTIYF
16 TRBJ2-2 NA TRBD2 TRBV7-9 TGTGCCAGCAGTCGCGGGGGGACGGCGAACACCGGGGAGCTGTTTTTT CASSRGGTANTGELFF
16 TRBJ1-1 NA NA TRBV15 TGTGCCACCAGCAGAGAAGGAGGGTCTCTGAACACTGAAGCTTTCTTT CATSREGGSLNTEAFF
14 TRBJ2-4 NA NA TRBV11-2 TGTGCCAGCAGCTTTTCTAAGGGAGCAAACATTCAGTACTTC CASSFSKGANIQYF
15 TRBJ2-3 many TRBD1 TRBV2 TGTGCCAGCAGTGAAGCGCCGGGACAGGCAGATACGCAGTATTTT CASSEAPGQADTQYF
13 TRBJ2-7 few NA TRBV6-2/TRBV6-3 TGTGCCAGCAGTGAGCCCACAGATAACGAGCAGTACTTC CASSEPTDNEQYF
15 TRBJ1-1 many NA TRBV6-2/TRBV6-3 TGTGCCAGCAGTTACTTAGGACCGTTGAACACTGAAGCTTTCTTT CASSYLGPLNTEAFF
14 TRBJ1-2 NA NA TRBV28 TGTGCCAGCACCTCGCCCTCGGGTCTCTATGGCTACACCTTC CASTSPSGLYGYTF
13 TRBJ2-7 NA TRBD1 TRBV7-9 TGTGCCAGCAGCTACAGGGGGGATACGGAGCAGTACTTC CASSYRGDTEQYF
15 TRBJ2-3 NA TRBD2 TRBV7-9 TGTGCCAGCAGGCTAGGCTCGGGGGGAGAAGATACGCAGTATTTT CASRLGSGGEDTQYF
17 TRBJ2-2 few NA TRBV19 TGTGCCAGTAGTATAGATTGGGGAAACCCGAACACCGGGGAGCTGTTTTTT CASSIDWGNPNTGELFF
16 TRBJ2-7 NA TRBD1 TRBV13 TGTGCCAGCAGCCCCCCCGACAGGGGAGAAGCCTACGAGCAGTACTTC CASSPPDRGEAYEQYF
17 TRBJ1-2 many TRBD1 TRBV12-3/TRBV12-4 TGTGCCAGCAGTCCCCCATGGCAGGGGGCAAAGGGGAGTGGCTACACCTTC CASSPPWQGAKGSGYTF
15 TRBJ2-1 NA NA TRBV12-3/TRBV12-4 TGTGCCAGCAGCCGCAGGGATTCCTCCTACAATGAGCAGTTCTTC CASSRRDSSYNEQFF
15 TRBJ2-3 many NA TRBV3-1 TGTGCCAGCAGCCAGTTTTCGACTAGCACAGATACGCAGTATTTT CASSQFSTSTDTQYF
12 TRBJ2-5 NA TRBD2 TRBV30 TGTGCCTGGAGCGGGGGGCAAGAGACCCAGTACTTC CAWSGGQETQYF
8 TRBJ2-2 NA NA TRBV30 TGTGCCGTTGGGGGGCTGTTTTTT CAVGGLFF
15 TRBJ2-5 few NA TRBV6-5 TGTGCCAGCAGTTACTCGACAAGGGAGGTGGAGACCCAGTACTTC CASSYSTREVETQYF
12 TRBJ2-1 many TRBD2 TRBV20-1 TGCAGTGCTAGCGGGGGGGGAAATGAGCAGTTCTTC CSASGGGNEQFF
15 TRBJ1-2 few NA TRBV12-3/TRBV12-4 TGTGCCAGCTCTCATAAAAGGACCCCAGGCTATGGCTACACCTTC CASSHKRTPGYGYTF
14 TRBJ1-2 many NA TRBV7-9 TGTGCCAGCAGAACACAGGGAGGGGACTATGGCTACACCTTC CASRTQGGDYGYTF
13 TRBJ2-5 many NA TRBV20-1 TGCAGTGCTAGGGGCAGCGGAAAAGGGACCCAGTACTTC CSARGSGKGTQYF
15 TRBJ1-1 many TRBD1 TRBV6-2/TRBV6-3 TGTGCCAGCAGTTACTCCCTCTGGACAGGTAACGAAGCTTTCTTT CASSYSLWTGNEAFF
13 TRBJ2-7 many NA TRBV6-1 TGTGCCAGCAGAGCCGGGTTACCCTACGAGCAGTACTTC CASRAGLPYEQYF
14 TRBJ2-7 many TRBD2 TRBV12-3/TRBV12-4 TGTGCCAGCAGTTTCGGGACTACCAGGGACGAGCAGTACTTC CASSFGTTRDEQYF
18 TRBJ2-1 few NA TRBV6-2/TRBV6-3 TGTGCCAGCAGTTACTCGCTCCAGGAGGGGGGGGTGACCAATGAGCAGTTCTTC CASSYSLQEGGVTNEQFF
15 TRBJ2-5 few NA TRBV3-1 TGTGCCAGCAGCCCCCGGGAGACGGACCAAGAGACCCAGTACTTC CASSPRETDQETQYF
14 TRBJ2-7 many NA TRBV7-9 TGTGCCAGCAGCGCAGGGACATCCTCCTACGAGCAGTACTTC CASSAGTSSYEQYF
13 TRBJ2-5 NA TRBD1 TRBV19 TGTGCCAGTAGTACGGGACAGCTAGAGACCCAGTACTTC CASSTGQLETQYF
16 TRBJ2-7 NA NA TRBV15 TGTGCCACCAGCAGAGATAGTTTCGGGACCCCCTACGAGCAGTACTTC CATSRDSFGTPYEQYF
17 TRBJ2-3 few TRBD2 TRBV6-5 TGTGCCAGCAGTTACTCGACCAGCGGGGGCCACACAGATACGCAGTATTTT CASSYSTSGGHTDTQYF
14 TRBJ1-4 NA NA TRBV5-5 TGTGCCAGCAGGAGAGAGGCAACTAATGAAAAACTGTTTTTT CASRREATNEKLFF
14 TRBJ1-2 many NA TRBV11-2 TGTGCCAGCAGCCCTCCGGGGGCCCCCTATGGCTACACCTTC CASSPPGAPYGYTF
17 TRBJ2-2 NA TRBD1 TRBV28 TGTGCCAGCAGTTCTTCCTTGGACAGGCTGAACACCGGGGAGCTGTTTTTT CASSSSLDRLNTGELFF
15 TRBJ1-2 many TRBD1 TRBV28 TGTGCCAGCAGTCCTTGGAGGGGGCCGGAGGATGGCTACACCTTC CASSPWRGPEDGYTF
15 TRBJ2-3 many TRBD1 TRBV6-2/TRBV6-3 TGTGCCAGCACCCTCCGGACAGGTAGCACAGATACGCAGTATTTT CASTLRTGSTDTQYF
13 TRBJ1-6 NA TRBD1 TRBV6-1 TGTGCCACGGCCGGGACAGGGCTTTCACCCCTCCACTTT CATAGTGLSPLHF
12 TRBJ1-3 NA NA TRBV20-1 TGCAGTGCTCAATGGAAGGGAAACACCATATATTTT CSAQWKGNTIYF
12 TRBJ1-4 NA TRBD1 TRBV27 TGTGCCAGCAGTGTAGACAGGGGGAAACTGTTTTTT CASSVDRGKLFF
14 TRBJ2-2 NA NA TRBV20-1 TGCAGTGCTCAAGGCGGGGGCTCAACCGGGGAGCTGTTTTTT CSAQGGGSTGELFF
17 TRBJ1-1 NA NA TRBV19 TGTGCCAGCCTAAAGGTTGGGTCAGGCCGGGCTCGCGACGAGGCTTTCTTT CASLKVGSGRARDEAFF
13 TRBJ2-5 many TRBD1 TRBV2 TGTGCCAGCAGAAGGGACAGAGGAGAGACCCAGTACTTC CASRRDRGETQYF
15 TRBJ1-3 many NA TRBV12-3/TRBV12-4 TGTGCCAGCAGTTTAAGGGGAAACTCTGGAAACACCATATATTTT CASSLRGNSGNTIYF
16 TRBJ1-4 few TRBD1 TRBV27 TGTGCCAGCAGTCCGACCAGGGACAGGGGAGGAGAAAAACTGTTTTTT CASSPTRDRGGEKLFF
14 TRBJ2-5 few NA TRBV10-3 TGTGCCATCAGTGAGTCGTCAGGGAGGGAGACCCAGTACTTC CAISESSGRETQYF
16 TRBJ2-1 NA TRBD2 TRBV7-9 TGTGCCAGCAGCCACCCTAGGACTAGCGGGGGCCGGGAGCAGTTCTTC CASSHPRTSGGREQFF
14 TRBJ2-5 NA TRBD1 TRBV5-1 TGCGCCAGCAGCTTAGGACAGGAGCAAGAGACCCAGTACTTC CASSLGQEQETQYF
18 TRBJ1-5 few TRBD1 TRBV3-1 TGTGCCAGCAGCCAGGCGGGACAGGAGACGGATAGCAATCAGCCCCAGCATTTT CASSQAGQETDSNQPQHF
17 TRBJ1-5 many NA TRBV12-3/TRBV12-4 TGTGCCAGCAGTTTGAGGTCCGGGAAGATAGACAATCAGCCCCAGCATTTT CASSLRSGKIDNQPQHF
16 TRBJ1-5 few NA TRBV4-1 TGCGCCAGCAGCCAAGAAGGAATTAATAGCAATCAGCCCCAGCATTTT CASSQEGINSNQPQHF